Sequencing of this TCR beta chain was carried out in a study of early T cells in non-severe SARS-CoV-2 infection (dated by TCRdb to the early 2020s). Notes on the research overall: TCR sequencing used bulk RNA from unsorted whole blood, so alpha and beta chains could not be paired. On the study overall, not on this receptor specifically: VDJdb matching was skewed toward anti-spike CD8 responses and likely underestimated virus-specific expansions by missing private and CD4 specificities.

This clonotype was found many times. The clone's antigen remains unknown. Base-call qualities are not available, and no considerably larger clone is one nucleotide away. The protocol used for the library was 5' RACE. Instrument used: NextSeq 500. To correct for sequencing error and PCR bias, the TCR library protocol tagged individual cDNA molecules with unique molecular identifiers. Both TCR alpha and beta chains were sequenced, and tight co-correlation was observed between alpha and beta sequence abundances in each sample. The published analysis was carried out like this. V gene, J gene and CDR3 annotation of TCR sequences was performed with Decombinator V4. Expanded TCRs were defined as changing significantly between any two time points under a Poisson model with p below 0.0001. TCR abundances were normalised to the total number of TCRs sequenced per sample and were expressed as counts per million. TRAV1-2 paired with TRAJ12, TRAJ20 or TRAJ33 defined MAIT TCRs, while TRAV10 paired with TRAJ18 defined iNKT TCRs. VDJdb, accessed 1 November 2021, was searched for CMV, EBV and SARS-CoV-2 annotated TCRs, with TCRs annotated for multiple antigens excluded. TCRdb trimmed the raw reads at Q25, called clones with MiXCR and kept productive beta chains. When rows share a CDR3 protein, they turn into one entry using the most common DNA and genes. The V and J calls here are based on TCRdb, not the publication. This sample is represented by 30,000 to 40,000 distinct CDR3 sequences; 5.5% to 7.5% of them were singletons. The ten largest clones add up to more than 6.5% of the sample.

A case-control design nested within a healthcare worker cohort in London, UK, was used, with weekly nasopharyngeal swab PCR tests and blood sampling performed. Healthcare workers were recruited between 23 and 31 March 2020, during the week of the UK lockdown, and were followed weekly for up to roughly 15 weeks. The CDR3 runs 13 residues from the cysteine to the phenylalanine. Just the 39-base CDR3 DNA is kept, in frame starting at base 1. The germline V gene specifies SNHLY as CDR1 and FYNNEI as CDR2. V loses 6 bases, J loses 8 bases, and the germline ends lie 16 bases apart. The receptor comes from an adult who was a healthcare worker with PCR-confirmed SARS-CoV-2 infection or an uninfected control (not recorded which). The chain joins TRBV2 to TRBJ1-2, with TRBD1 as a weak D call on 6 bases. Material for sequencing was whole blood. The DNA reads TGTGCCAGCAGAACAACAGGGAGTGGCGGCTACACCTTC. Its amino acids are CASRTTGSGGYTF.